This T cell receptor beta chain was identified in a study of blood T cell repertoires in COVID-19. Overall study context: Samples of COVID-19 (acute and convalescent) were obtained from the United States, Italy and Spain. PBMCs, B-cell-depleted T cells, or T cells were the source of the cDNA or gDNA that made up the material.

Methods used by the authors: The authors estimated nucleated cell counts from reference gene primer amplification. Sequencing was performed with immunoSEQ multiplex PCR; in TCRdb, only in-frame clones are kept and a portion is missing. V, J and clone size derive from that table, while D and trimming were established from the DNA sequence. There are approximately 25,000 clones in the sample; about two thirds occur only once, and around two fifths lies in the top ten. Looked up from germline, CDR1 is SNHLY and CDR2 is FYNNEI. Trimming removed 8 bases from V and 6 bases from J, with 20 bases in between. This CDR3 spans 14 amino acids.

Sequencing was done on a sample of peripheral blood. This clonotype was sampled from a woman at least 80 years old with acute or convalescent COVID-19. This sequence joins TRBV2 and TRBJ2-7; possibly TRBD2 for D (7 bases). This CDR3 reads CASSGGTLAVEQYF. The CDR3 region has the DNA TGTGCCAGCTCGGGGGGCACACTAGCAGTCGAGCAGTACTTC.